What follows describes a single TCR beta chain. What it recognizes is unknown. The sample is drawn from a study of OX40 agonist ivuxolimab in advanced cancers. Background on the study: Earlier treatment with anti-PD-1, anti-PD-L1 or anti-CTLA-4 was permitted, and about 40% had received some. Study-wide points: Certain nonresponders likewise exhibited a low normalized T-cell clonal expansion.

Enrollment shut out patients with autoimmune disease history or systemic immunosuppression. CDR3 size: 15 residues. Trimming pared 1 base from V and 8 bases from J, leaving 14 bases between. Germline CDR1 is LNHDA and CDR2 is SQIVND (reference sequence). The protocol was immunoSEQ multiplex PCR, while the TCRdb copy is restricted to in-frame clones and leaves out a portion. This table holds about 94,000 clones, around nine tenths found once. The rearrangement links TRBV19 to TRBJ1-4; TRBD1 might be the D (5 bases). The TCR originated in an adult with an advanced solid tumor such as melanoma, head and neck, liver or kidney cancer. Sequenced here: CD4+ or CD8+ T cells sorted from blood, sampled in a trial of the OX40 agonist ivuxolimab. CDR3 amino acids: CASSIGWTGGEKLFF. CDR3 coding DNA: TGTGCCAGTAGTATAGGATGGACCGGGGGAGAAAAACTGTTTTTT.